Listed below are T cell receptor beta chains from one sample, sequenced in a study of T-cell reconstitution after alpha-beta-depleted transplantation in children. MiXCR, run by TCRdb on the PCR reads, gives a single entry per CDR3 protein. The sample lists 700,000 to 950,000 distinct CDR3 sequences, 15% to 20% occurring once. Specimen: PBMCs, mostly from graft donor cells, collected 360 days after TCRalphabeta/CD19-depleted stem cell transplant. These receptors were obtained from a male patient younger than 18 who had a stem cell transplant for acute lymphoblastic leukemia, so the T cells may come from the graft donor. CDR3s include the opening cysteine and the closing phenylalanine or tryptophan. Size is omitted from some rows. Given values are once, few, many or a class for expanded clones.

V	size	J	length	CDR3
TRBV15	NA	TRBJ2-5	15	CATSPGPGSWETQYF
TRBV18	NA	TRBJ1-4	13	CASSWTVNEKLFF
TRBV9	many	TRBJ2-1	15	CASSASGSSYNEQFF
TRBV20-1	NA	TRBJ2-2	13	CSPQDVGTGELFF
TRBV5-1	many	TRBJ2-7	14	CASSLVSGRNEQYF
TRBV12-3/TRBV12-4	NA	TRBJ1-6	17	CASSYHRGNAYNSPLHF
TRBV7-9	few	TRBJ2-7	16	CASSFSRDRGQYEQYF
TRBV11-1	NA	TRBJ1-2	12	CASSLGPGGYTF
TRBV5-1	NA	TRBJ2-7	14	CASSLGAMSYEQYF
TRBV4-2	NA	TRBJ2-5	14	CASRRDSRPRTQYF
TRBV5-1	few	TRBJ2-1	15	CASTSRAPSYNEQFF
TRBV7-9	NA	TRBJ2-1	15	CASSGIDRGPWEQFF
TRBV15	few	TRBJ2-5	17	CATSRAVGGQFQETQYF
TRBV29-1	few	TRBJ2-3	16	CSVEDRGQIYTDTQYF
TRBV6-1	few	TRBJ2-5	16	CASSEASGQLQETQYF
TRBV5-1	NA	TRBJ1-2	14	CASSLVVGNYGYTF
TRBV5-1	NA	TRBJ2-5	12	CASREDAETQYF
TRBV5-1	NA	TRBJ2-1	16	CASSPSGRGGGDEQFF
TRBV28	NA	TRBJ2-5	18	CASSLSLLMAGTSETQYF
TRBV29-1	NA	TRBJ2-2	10	CSVGVGELFF
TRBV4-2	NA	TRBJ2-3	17	CASSQDSAGAGTDTQYF
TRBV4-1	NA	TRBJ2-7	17	CASSQEPASGIIYEQYF
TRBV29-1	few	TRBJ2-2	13	CSVRLFSTGELFF
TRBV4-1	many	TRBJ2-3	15	CASSLSGASTDTQYF
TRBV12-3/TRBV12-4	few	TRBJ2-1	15	CASRGGGRPYNEQFF
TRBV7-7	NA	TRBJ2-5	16	CASSLWDRGAEETQYF
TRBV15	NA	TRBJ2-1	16	CATSRLAFLAVNEQFF
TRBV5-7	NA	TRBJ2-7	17	CARGHRLAGELSYEQYF
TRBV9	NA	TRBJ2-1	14	CASSVSRLAGEQFF
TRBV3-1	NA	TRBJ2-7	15	CASSHQREVRFEQYF
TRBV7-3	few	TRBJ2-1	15	CASSHGPNSYNEQFF
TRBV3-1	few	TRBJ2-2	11	CASSGHGELFF
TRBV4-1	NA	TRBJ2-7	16	CASSRGTVAGGYEQYF
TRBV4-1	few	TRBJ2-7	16	CASSQDPVGPRYEQYF
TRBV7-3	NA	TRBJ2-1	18	CASSSFFGTGRTVNEQFF
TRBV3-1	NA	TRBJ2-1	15	CASSLRWDFYNEQFF
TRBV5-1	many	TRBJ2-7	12	CASSPGLYEQYF
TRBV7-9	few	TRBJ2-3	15	CASSFLWTGSDTQYF
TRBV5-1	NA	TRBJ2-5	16	CASSWAGDRGGETQYF
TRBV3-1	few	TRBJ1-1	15	CASSQAWELNTEAFF
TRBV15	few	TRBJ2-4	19	CATFPGQRAPLLGKNIQYF
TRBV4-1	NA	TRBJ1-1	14	CASSHDELGTEAFF
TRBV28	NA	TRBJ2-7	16	CASSFPRQGVSDEQYF
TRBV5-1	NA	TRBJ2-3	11	CASSNDREQYF
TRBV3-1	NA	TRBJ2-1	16	CASSRGGLAAHNEQFF
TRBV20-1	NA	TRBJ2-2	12	CSARGQGGELFF
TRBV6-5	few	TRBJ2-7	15	CASSYGRRTFYEQYF
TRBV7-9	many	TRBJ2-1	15	CASSLAGGAYNEQFF
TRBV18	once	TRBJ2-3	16	CASSPHPLDSTDTQYF
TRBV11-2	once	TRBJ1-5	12	CASSPRQDPQHF
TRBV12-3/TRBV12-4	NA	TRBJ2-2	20	CASSFRKWLETVMNTGELFF